These 19 T cell receptor beta chains originate from one sample sequenced in a study of regulatory T cells in long-lasting Graves disease. Noted time point: newly diagnosed GD, antithyroid drugs for less than 3 months. Researchers made the TCR library from RNA that was extracted from PBMCs. Building the TCR beta libraries relied on iRepertoire HTBI primers, and CDR3 regions underwent Arm-PCR. From the multiplex PCR reads, TCRdb called clonotypes with MiXCR, one entry per CDR3 protein. Here the sample spans approximately 470,000 distinct CDR3 sequences, roughly 15% being singletons. The same specimen was also included in a second study, on T cells in Graves' hyperthyroidism and ophthalmopathy.

This sample comprised peripheral blood mononuclear cells (PBMCs), obtained at new diagnosis, from a patient treated with antithyroid drugs. The receptors come from a man aged 35-49 years with Graves disease.

V usage is TRBV6-1 and J usage is TRBJ1-5, with 12 positions matching TRBD1. Trimming took 7 bases from V and 7 from J; bases not matched to a gene: 14. Looked up from germline, CDR1 is MNHNS and CDR2 is SASEGT. CDR3 length: 17 residues. The CDR3 DNA sequence: TGTGCCAGCACCACTCAGCAGGGACAGGGGGCATGGCAGCCCCAGCATTTT. Translated: CASTTQQGQGAWQPQHF.

This clonotype was seen repeatedly, ten times or more. J is TRBJ1-5 and V is TRBV12-3 or TRBV12-4; no clear D gene. The V end was cut by 4 bases, the J end by 4 bases, with 8 bases between. CDR3 length: 13 amino acids. The CDR3 DNA reads as TGTGCCAGCAGTTCCTGGACGAATCAGCCCCAGCATTTT. Translated: CASSSWTNQPQHF.

Comment on this clonotype: This may arise from a read error, as a much more abundant clone is one base away. V is TRBV10-3 and J is TRBJ2-5; unclear D gene. V dropped 4 bases and J dropped 6 bases, with 21 bases sitting between them. The CDR3 runs to 16 residues. CDR1 and CDR2 from the germline V gene are ENHRY and SYGVKD. This CDR3 is CAISGSGDTITKTQYF. The DNA for the CDR3 is TGTGCCATCAGTGGGTCCGGAGACACTATCACGAAGACCCAGTACTTC.

In its sample, this clonotype was seen many times. The chain uses TRBV14 and TRBJ2-7; D is uncertain. V was shortened by 0 bases and J by 2 bases, with 14 bases between the two germline ends. The length of the CDR3 is 16 residues. Germline V lookup: CDR1 SGHDN, CDR2 FVKESK. In DNA form, the CDR3 reads TGTGCCAGCAGCCAAGAGCTACGCGGCCCCACCTACGAGCAGTACTTC. Amino acid sequence: CASSQELRGPTYEQYF. The full variable domain, with the rest looked up from reference TRBV14 and TRBJ2-7, is EAGVTQFPSHSVIEKGQTVTLRCDPISGHDNLYWYRRVMGKEIKFLLHFVKESKQDESGMPNNRFLAERTGGTYSTLKVQPAELEDSGVYFCASSQELRGPTYEQYFGPGTRLTVT.

The rearrangement joins TRBV4-2 to TRBJ2-1; D is unresolved. The CDR3 totals 15 residues. V was shortened by 1 base and J by 2 bases, with 9 bases between the two germline ends. Per germline, CDR1 LGHNA and CDR2 YNFKEQ. CDR3 amino acids: CASSQADVPYNEQFF. CDR3 nucleotides: TGTGCCAGCAGCCAAGCTGATGTCCCCTACAATGAGCAGTTCTTC.

Only a few counts were recorded for this clonotype. This rearrangement joins TRBV27 to TRBJ2-7; D is unresolved. V was shortened by 4 bases and J by 2 bases, with 12 bases between the two germline ends. The CDR3 is 14 residues long. Germline CDR1 MNHEY, CDR2 SMNVEV (reference sequence). The CDR3 loop reads CASSSRAGAYEQYF. The DNA of the CDR3 is TGTGCCAGCAGTTCCCGAGCAGGTGCCTACGAGCAGTACTTC.

This clonotype was seen a handful of times. The V call is TRBV24-1, the J call TRBJ2-3, with a possible D match to TRBD2 (5 bases). Germline V gene data show CDR1 as KGHDR and CDR2 as SFDVKD. Trimming pared 8 bases from V and 6 bases from J, leaving 14 bases between. This CDR3 has 13 residues. The CDR3 is CATTAGGSDTQYF. CDR3 DNA sequence: TGTGCCACCACCGCAGGCGGGTCGGATACGCAGTATTTT.

This clonotype has a count of ten or more. This chain links TRBV3-1 with TRBJ1-2; the match to TRBD1 covers 12 bases. Per germline, CDR1 LGHDT and CDR2 YNNKEL (reference sequence). V was clipped by 2 bases and J by 3 bases; unmatched bases: 7. The CDR3 covers 17 residues. The CDR3: CASSQTTGTGGYYGYTF. DNA of the CDR3: TGTGCCAGCAGCCAAACCACCGGGACAGGGGGCTACTATGGCTACACCTTC.

The V and J genes are TRBV7-3 and TRBJ2-7, with 8 positions matching TRBD2. J was trimmed by 6 bases and V by 1 base; bases with no gene match: 5. The CDR3 totals 14 residues. Germline CDR1 reads SGHTA; CDR2 reads FQGTGA. The CDR3 region is CASSLKAGVGEQYF. The CDR3 nucleotides read TGTGCCAGCAGCTTAAAAGCGGGAGTTGGCGAGCAGTACTTC.

This clonotype showed up just a few times. The V gene is TRBV20-1, the J gene TRBJ1-3, with 8 nucleotides matching TRBD1. Germline V gene lookup returns CDR1 DFQATT and CDR2 SNEGSKA (reference sequence). This CDR3 is built from 13 residues. The V segment lost 6 bases and the J segment 8 bases; nucleotides outside the gene matches: 9. Written as DNA, the CDR3 is TGCAGTGCAAGGACAGGGTTCGTGGACACCATATATTTT. Translated, it gives CSARTGFVDTIYF.

The V and J genes are TRBV12-5 and TRBJ2-3, with D possibly being TRBD2 (5 bases). Germline assignment: CDR1 LGHNT and CDR2 FRNRAP. The CDR3 is 16 amino acids. Trimming took off 0 bases at V and 4 bases at J, with 14 bases between the two ends. CDR3 region: CASGLVLGQSADTQYF. CDR3 bases: TGTGCTAGTGGTTTGGTACTAGGTCAGTCGGCAGATACGCAGTATTTT.

At least ten counts were recorded for this clonotype. This chain joins TRBV28 and TRBJ2-1; 8 nucleotides line up with TRBD2. The junction had 18 bases not matched to a gene; V was cut back by 5 bases and J by 12 bases. CDR1 is MDHEN and CDR2 is SYDVKM in the germline V gene. This CDR3 has 16 amino acids. The DNA of the CDR3 is TGTGCCAGCAGTCTACACCCCCCGGGGGGGGCCCTTGTGCAGTTCTTC. This codes for CASSLHPPGGALVQFF.

The chain combines TRBV6-9 with TRBJ1-1, with D possibly TRBD1 on 5 matching bases. The CDR3 runs to 15 residues. The germline V gene encodes CDR1 MNHGY and CDR2 SVAAGI. V was clipped by 4 bases and J by 5 bases, with 17 bases between them. In DNA form, the CDR3 reads TGTGCCAGCAGTTTGATGTCGGGGCGAGGTACTGAAGCTTTCTTT. Amino acid sequence: CASSLMSGRGTEAFF.

The V and J genes are TRBV6-1 and TRBJ2-5; possibly TRBD2 for D (5 bases). Germline CDR1 and CDR2: MNHNS and SASEGT. Trimming removed 0 bases at V and 4 bases at J, with 9 bases between. The CDR3 has 14 residues. The DNA for the CDR3 is TGTGCCAGCAGTGAAGCGGGAGAGGGAGAGACCCAGTACTTC. Its translation is CASSEAGEGETQYF.

This clonotype was seen repeatedly, ten times or more. The CDR3 loop is CASSLRPGQHEQYF. The DNA for the CDR3 is TGCGCCAGCAGCTTGAGACCCGGGCAACACGAGCAGTACTTC. This chain uses TRBV5-1 with TRBJ2-7; D not certain. The CDR3 contains 14 residues. V was cut by 1 base and J by 5 bases, with 13 bases left in between. Germline loops: CDR1 SGHRS, CDR2 YFSETQ.

The chain couples TRBV29-1 to TRBJ2-7; D unclear. From germline, CDR1 is SQVTM and CDR2 ANQGSEA. V was pared by 5 bases and J by 0 bases, with 11 bases between. The CDR3 is 13 residues long. In DNA, the CDR3 is TGCAGCGTTCACGGTAGGGCCTCCTACGAGCAGTACTTC. Its protein is CSVHGRASYEQYF.

V usage is TRBV7-9 and J usage is TRBJ2-7, with D hard to call. The CDR3 is 12 amino acids. Trimming shortened V by 4 bases and J by 5 bases, and 9 bases separated the two germline ends. Germline assignment: CDR1 SEHNR and CDR2 FQNEAQ (reference sequence). The CDR3 nucleotides are TGTGCCAGCAGCTCAAGACTTCACGAGCAGTACTTC. It encodes CASSSRLHEQYF.

This clonotype showed up many times. The V gene is TRBV11-3, the J gene TRBJ2-5, with D possibly being TRBD1 (6 bases). V dropped 1 base and J dropped 2 bases, with 20 bases sitting between them. Germline loops: CDR1 SGHNT, CDR2 YENEEA. The CDR3 totals 18 residues. CDR3 protein: CASSLGNDPTGRQETQYF. In DNA form, the CDR3 reads TGTGCCAGCAGCTTAGGCAACGACCCAACAGGGCGTCAAGAGACCCAGTACTTC. Full variable domain (missing parts from reference TRBV11-3 and TRBJ2-5): EAGVVQSPRYKIIEKKQPVAFWCNPISGHNTLYWYLQNLGQGPELLIRYENEEAVDDSQLPKDRFSAERLKGVDSTLKIQPAELGDSAVYLCASSLGNDPTGRQETQYFGPGTRLLVL.

The rearrangement links TRBV5-1 to TRBJ2-2; TRBD2 matches 8 bases. From germline, CDR1 is SGHRS and CDR2 YFSETQ. Trimming took 2 bases from V and 0 from J; bases not matched to a gene: 6. The CDR3 has 17 residues. The CDR3 nucleotides read TGCGCCAGCAGCTTATCCAGCGGGGGCGCGAACACCGGGGAGCTGTTTTTT. Its protein is CASSLSSGGANTGELFF.